This TCR delta chain is drawn from a study of gamma-delta T cells after stem cell transplantation. As regards this clone: This likely stems from a read error, as it lies one base from a far larger clone. Other DNA sequences from this sample encode an identical CDR3 as well.

TCRdb reran clone calling via CATT on the RT-PCR reads. Here the sample spans about 2,400 delta-chain clones, 5.6% being singletons. The sequence was collected from a human donor. It is not recorded whose cells these are; they may come from a transplant donor. What was sequenced was gamma-delta T cells.

The DNA of the CDR3 is TGTGCCTGTGACACCATTGGGGGATATGCCAACACCGATAAACTCATCTTT. Amino acids: CACDTIGGYANTDKLIF. The chain joins TRDV2 to TRDJ1; the match to TRDD3 covers 9 bases. V was clipped by 0 bases and J by 0 bases; unmatched bases: 7. The CDR3 loop spans 17 amino acids. Germline V gene sequence: CDR1 GEAIGNYY, CDR2 EKD.